This record looks at one T cell receptor beta chain sequence and its context. Its antigen is still unknown. The identical CDR3 is also encoded by other nucleotide sequences in the sample. Several immunoSEQ plates received, in even portions, the genomic DNA of each subset. The table came from immunoSEQ multiplex PCR; TCRdb's copy has only in-frame clones and leaves some out. The profile shows around 700,000 clones, more than 70% of them singletons. Each sample came from a Caucasian adult donor living in Nashville, Tennessee. The sample belongs to a study of shared clonotypes between healthy human individuals. Study as a whole: Per donor, three plates held CD4 naive cells, three held CD4 memory, two held CD8 naive and one held CD8 memory.

The study's findings and limits: Naive CD4 clonotypes overlapped across a few donors at approximately 4.5%.

The clonotype originates from a woman aged 30 to 39 in good health. Sequencing used memory CD4+ T cells sorted from blood. Subset in this sample: CD45RA-negative fraction.

The CDR3 loop reads CASSLMGDTEAFF. CDR3 DNA: TGTGCCAGCAGCCTAATGGGTGACACTGAAGCTTTCTTT. V and J are TRBV7-9 and TRBJ1-1; no clear D. The CDR3 is 13 residues long. V was cut by 5 bases and J by 3 bases, with 10 bases left in between. Germline-derived CDR1 and CDR2 are SEHNR and FQNEAQ (reference sequence). Filled out from reference TRBV7-9 and TRBJ1-1, the complete variable domain reads DTGVSQNPRHKITKRGQNVTFRCDPISEHNRLYWYRQTLGQGPEFLTYFQNEAQLEKSRLLSDRFSAERPKGSFSTLEIQRTEQGDSAMYLCASSLMGDTEAFFGQGTRLTVV.